This TCR beta chain originates from a study of memory CD4+ T cells and cytomegalovirus serostatus. TCRdb keeps only in-frame clones here, not all; method: immunoSEQ multiplex PCR. The sample holds some 67,000 clones, about 70% seen once. The CDR3 loop spans 13 amino acids. Germline CDR1 reads GTSNPN; CDR2 reads SVGIG (reference sequence). The V end was cut by 0 bases, the J end by 4 bases, with 7 bases between. The sort gate was single viable CD3+CD4+CD8-CD45RO+ cells for memory CD4+ T cells. The chain joins TRBV30 to TRBJ1-3, with D unresolved. The material sequenced was memory CD4+ T cells from blood. The sequence was collected from an adult in good health and CMV-seropositive. The CDR3 sequence: CAWSVPGGNTIYF. CDR3 DNA sequence: TGTGCCTGGAGTGTACCAGGCGGAAACACCATATATTTT.